These 5 T cell receptor beta chains originate from one sample sequenced in a study of cytomegalovirus exposure and HLA in healthy donors. The PCR had 60 Vbeta and 13 Jbeta primers. Clones were sequenced by immunoSEQ multiplex PCR, and TCRdb holds only the in-frame ones, with some missing. The data hold around 70,000 clones, with approximately 72% observed a single time. Sequencing used PBMCs. These receptors originate from a woman aged 35 to 49 in good health and CMV-seropositive.

The gene calls are TRBV4-2 and TRBJ2-5; no clear D gene. Deletions cut 0 bases from V and 12 bases from J, with 11 bases between. The CDR3 covers 12 residues. CDR1 and CDR2 (germline): LGHNA, YNFKEQ. This CDR3 is CASSQDQSPEYF. The CDR3 bases are TGTGCCAGCAGCCAAGATCAGTCTCCCGAGTACTTC.

The chain uses TRBV27 and TRBJ2-1; D gene ambiguous. Trimming removed 1 base from V and 8 bases from J, with 15 bases in between. Germline lookup yields CDR1 MNHEY and CDR2 SMNVEV (reference sequence). The CDR3 has 15 amino acids. The chain's CDR3 is CASSLFWAKGYEQFF. The CDR3 DNA reads as TGTGCCAGCAGTTTATTTTGGGCAAAAGGCTATGAGCAGTTCTTC.

The CDR3 region is CASSPRQNGGKDGYTF. DNA for the CDR3: TGTGCCAGCAGCCCTCGACAAAACGGGGGTAAGGATGGCTACACCTTC. This chain links TRBV9 with TRBJ1-2; D is possibly TRBD1 (5 bases). This CDR3 contains 16 residues. Germline V gene data show CDR1 as SGDLS and CDR2 as YYNGEE. Trimming stripped 4 bases from V and 6 bases from J, with 22 bases between.

The gene calls are TRBV9 and TRBJ2-7, with 10 positions matching TRBD1. The CDR3 runs 20 residues. The germline V gene has CDR1 SGDLS and CDR2 YYNGEE. J gave up 2 bases and V 0 bases, and 17 bases lay outside the gene matches. CDR3 nucleotide sequence: TGTGCCAGCAGCGTAGGAGGAGGACAGGGGGTCGCACTCGGCCCCTACGAGCAGTACTTC. Protein product: CASSVGGGQGVALGPYEQYF.

This rearrangement joins TRBV5-6 to TRBJ1-1; TRBD1 might be the D (5 bases). V lost 4 bases, J lost 3 bases, and 13 bases lay in between. This CDR3 region has 14 residues. The germline V gene encodes CDR1 SGHDT and CDR2 YYEEEE. CDR3 region: CASSQGRGDTEAFF. CDR3 coding DNA: TGTGCCAGCAGCCAAGGTCGGGGGGACACTGAAGCTTTCTTT.